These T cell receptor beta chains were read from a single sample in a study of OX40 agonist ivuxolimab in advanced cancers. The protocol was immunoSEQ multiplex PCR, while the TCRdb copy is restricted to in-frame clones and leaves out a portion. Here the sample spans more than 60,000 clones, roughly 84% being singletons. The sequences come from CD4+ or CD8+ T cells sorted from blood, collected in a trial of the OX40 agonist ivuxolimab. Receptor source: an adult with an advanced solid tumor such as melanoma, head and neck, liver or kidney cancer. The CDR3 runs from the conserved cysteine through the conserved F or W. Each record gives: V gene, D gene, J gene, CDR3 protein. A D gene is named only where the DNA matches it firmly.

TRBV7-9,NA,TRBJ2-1,CASNEQFF
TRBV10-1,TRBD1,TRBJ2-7,CASSEAGTDYEQYF
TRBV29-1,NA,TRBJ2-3,CSVAGRVNPDTQYF
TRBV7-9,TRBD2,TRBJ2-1,CASSPGLAGYNEQFF
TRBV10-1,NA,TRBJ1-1,CASPGLEAFF
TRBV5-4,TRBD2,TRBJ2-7,CASSLALGGNYEQYF
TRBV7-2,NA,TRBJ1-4,CASSFTTQSNEKLFF
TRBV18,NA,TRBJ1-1,CASSPSQDSEAFF
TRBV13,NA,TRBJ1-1,CASSRLATEAFF
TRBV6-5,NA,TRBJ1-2,CASRPDRIYGYTF
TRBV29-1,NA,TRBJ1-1,CSVVAWVTGKMNTEAFF
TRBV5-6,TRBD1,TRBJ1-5,CASSLAGGGGSKPQHF
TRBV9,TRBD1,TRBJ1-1,CASSAGQASYTEAFF
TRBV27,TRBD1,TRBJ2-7,CASQPGTGTYEQYF
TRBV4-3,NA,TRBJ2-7,CASSQLTLSEQYF
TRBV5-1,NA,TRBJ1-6,CASSPEGSPLHF
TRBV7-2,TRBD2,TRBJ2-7,CASSLVASGGYEQYF